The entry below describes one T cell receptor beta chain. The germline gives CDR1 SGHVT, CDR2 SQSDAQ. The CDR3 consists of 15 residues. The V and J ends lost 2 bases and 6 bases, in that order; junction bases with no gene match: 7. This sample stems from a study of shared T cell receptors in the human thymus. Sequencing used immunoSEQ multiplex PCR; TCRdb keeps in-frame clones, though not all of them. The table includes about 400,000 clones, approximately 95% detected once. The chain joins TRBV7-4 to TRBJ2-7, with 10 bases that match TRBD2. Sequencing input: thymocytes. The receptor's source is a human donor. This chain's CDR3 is CASSLRVAGGREQYF. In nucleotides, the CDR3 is TGTGCCAGCAGCTTAAGAGTAGCGGGAGGTCGCGAGCAGTACTTC. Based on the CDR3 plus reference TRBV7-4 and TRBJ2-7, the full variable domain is GAGVSQSPRYKVAKRGRDVALRCDSISGHVTLYWYRQTLGQGSEVLTYSQSDAQRDKSGRPSGRFSAERPERSVSTLKIQRTEQGDSAVYLCASSLRVAGGREQYFGPGTRLTVT.